One and the same sample provided the 28 T cell receptor beta chains below, sequenced in a study of patients and donors after allogeneic stem cell transplantation. TCRdb ran MiXCR on the RT-PCR reads and lists one entry per CDR3 protein. Seen here are approximately 170,000 distinct CDR3 sequences, roughly 22% observed once, and the top ten hold more than 25%. The material sequenced was blood, either unsorted or a sorted T cell fraction (not recorded which). The receptors stem from a human donor who was either an allogeneic HSCT recipient or a stem cell or donor lymphocyte infusion donor (not recorded which). It is not recorded whose cells these are; they may come from a transplant donor.

Only a few counts were recorded for this clonotype. The rearrangement links TRBV5-5 to TRBJ1-5, with unresolved D. V was trimmed by 0 bases and J by 3 bases, leaving 10 bases between them. This CDR3 region has 15 residues. Germline V gene lookup returns CDR1 SGHKS and CDR2 YYEKEE (reference sequence). CDR3 protein: CASSLGRTSNQPQHF. The CDR3 bases are TGTGCCAGCAGCTTGGGCAGGACTTCCAATCAGCCCCAGCATTTT.

This clonotype showed up just a few times. V and J are TRBV3-1 and TRBJ1-1; D gene unclear. The CDR3 sequence is 14 residues long. The V and J ends lost 4 bases and 6 bases respectively, with 15 bases between them. CDR1 is LGHDT, CDR2 YNNKEL, per germline (reference sequence). In DNA form, the CDR3 reads TGTGCCAGCAGCCCGACACACACCCTCGCTGAAGCTTTCTTT. Translating it yields CASSPTHTLAEAFF.

The genes are TRBV2 and TRBJ2-5; 9 nucleotides agree with TRBD2. The germline V gene has CDR1 SNHLY and CDR2 FYNNEI. The ends lost 6 bases at V and 4 bases at J; junction bases unmatched: 0. The CDR3 covers 12 residues. The CDR3 spells CASRTSGETQYF. CDR3 nucleotides: TGTGCCAGCAGGACTAGCGGAGAGACCCAGTACTTC.

The chain is built from TRBV12-3 or TRBV12-4 and TRBJ2-3, with D possibly matching TRBD2 (6 bases). The ends were cut back, 3 bases at V and 5 bases at J, with 9 bases in the middle. The CDR3 sequence is 13 residues long. The DNA for the CDR3 is TGTGCCAGCAGTTTTGGGGGAGGAGATACGCAGTATTTT. It yields the protein CASSFGGGDTQYF.

The gene calls are TRBV7-2 and TRBJ1-2; tentatively, D is TRBD1 (5 bases). CDR1 is SGHTA and CDR2 is FQGNSA in the germline V gene. The CDR3 runs 15 residues. Trimming removed 2 bases at V and 4 bases at J, with 14 bases between. CDR3 nucleotide sequence: TGTGCCAGCAGCTTACAAGCCGGGGGTGGCTATGGCTACACCTTC. Its translation: CASSLQAGGGYGYTF.

This clonotype showed up just a few times. The gene calls are TRBV20-1 and TRBJ1-6, with a possible D match to TRBD1 (5 bases). V was clipped by 6 bases and J by 10 bases, with 16 bases between them. Germline CDR1 reads DFQATT; CDR2 reads SNEGSKA (reference sequence). CDR3 length: 13 amino acids. The chain's CDR3 is CSAPDIGESPLHF. The CDR3 bases are TGCAGTGCACCGGACATCGGAGAATCACCCCTCCACTTT.

The chain links TRBV12-3 or TRBV12-4 to TRBJ2-5; 11 bases are a match to TRBD2. The CDR3 loop spans 15 amino acids. J gave up 3 bases and V 6 bases, and 6 bases lay outside the gene matches. Here the CDR3 reads CASSFGLAGEETQYF. The CDR3 nucleotides read TGTGCCAGCAGCTTCGGACTAGCGGGTGAAGAGACCCAGTACTTC.

V and J are TRBV29-1 and TRBJ2-1; possibly TRBD1 for D (7 bases). The CDR3 totals 12 residues. V lost 4 bases and J lost 7, with 11 bases in between. The V gene's germline CDR1 is SQVTM and CDR2 ANQGSEA. The CDR3: CSVVAGGNEQFF. CDR3 DNA sequence: TGCAGCGTTGTGGCAGGGGGGAATGAGCAGTTCTTC.

The genes are TRBV20-1 and TRBJ2-7; 8 bases line up with TRBD2. CDR3 length: 13 amino acids. Per germline, CDR1 DFQATT and CDR2 SNEGSKA (reference sequence). V trimming: 5 bases; J trimming: 4 bases; junction bases outside the gene matches: 7. The CDR3 sequence is CSAGGLGEYEQYF. CDR3 bases: TGCAGTGCTGGGGGACTAGGGGAATACGAGCAGTACTTC.

The chain carries TRBV25-1 and TRBJ1-1; D is unclear. V was cut by 1 base and J by 12 bases, with 15 bases left in between. Germline loops: CDR1 MGHDK, CDR2 SYGVNS. This CDR3 is 13 amino acids long. CDR3 sequence (DNA): TGTGCCAGCAGTGAATCTTTTTCTTCAGATTCTTTCTTT. It encodes CASSESFSSDSFF.

The rearrangement uses TRBV10-3 and TRBJ2-3; D is ambiguous. Trimming cost V 8 bases and J 5 bases, with 8 bases left between them. Germline V lookup: CDR1 ENHRY, CDR2 SYGVKD. This CDR3 is built from 11 residues. The chain's CDR3 is CAIGPGDTQYF. In DNA form, the CDR3 reads TGTGCCATCGGGCCGGGAGATACGCAGTATTTT.

This clonotype was counted only a few times. The chain recombines TRBV7-6 with TRBJ2-6; a weak D match, TRBD1 (6 bases). The CDR3 runs 17 residues. The germline V and J ends were trimmed by 2 bases and 0 bases, with 11 bases remaining between them. CDR1 is SGHVS and CDR2 is FNYEAQ in the germline V gene. The chain's CDR3 is CASSLLGTNSGANVLTF. CDR3 nucleotides: TGTGCCAGCAGCTTACTAGGGACAAACTCTGGGGCCAACGTCCTGACTTTC. Using reference TRBV7-6 and TRBJ2-6 for the parts outside the CDR3, the full variable domain is GAGVSQSPRYKVTKRGQDVALRCDPISGHVSLYWYRQALGQGPEFLTYFNYEAQQDKSGLPNDRFSAERPEGSISTLTIQRTEQRDSAMYRCASSLLGTNSGANVLTFGAGSRLTVL.

This clonotype has ten or more counts. The chain employs TRBV7-8 and TRBJ1-2; 7 bases fit TRBD1. From germline, CDR1 is SGHVS and CDR2 FQNEAQ. J lost 7 bases, V lost 4 bases, and 9 bases had no gene match. This CDR3 comprises 14 residues. The CDR3 DNA reads as TGTGCCAGCAGCTACACCGGGACAGCCCCTGGCTACACCTTC. It codes for CASSYTGTAPGYTF.

This clonotype was detected a few times. The chain recombines TRBV27 with TRBJ1-1; D is unresolved. V was cut by 5 bases and J by 8 bases, with 15 bases left in between. CDR3 length: 13 amino acids. CDR1 and CDR2 (germline): MNHEY, SMNVEV (reference sequence). This chain's CDR3 is CASSPQLPIEAFF. Here the CDR3 DNA reads TGTGCCAGCAGTCCCCAATTGCCCATCGAAGCTTTCTTT.

This chain uses TRBV4-2 with TRBJ2-7, with D perhaps TRBD2 (6 bases). V was trimmed by 3 bases and J by 5 bases, leaving 17 bases between them. This CDR3 region has 15 residues. Germline V gene sequence: CDR1 LGHNA, CDR2 YNFKEQ. CDR3 nucleotide sequence: TGTGCCAGCAGCCATCCTAAACGGGGGTACGACGAGCAGTACTTC. Its protein product is CASSHPKRGYDEQYF.

This clonotype appeared a few times. The genes are TRBV5-1 and TRBJ2-7, with D uncertain. There are 14 residues in the CDR3. Trimming removed 3 bases at V and 3 bases at J, with 13 bases between. The germline V gene has CDR1 SGHRS and CDR2 YFSETQ. The CDR3 DNA is TGCGCCAGCAGCTCAAGGACGTTGAACTACGAGCAGTACTTC. It codes for CASSSRTLNYEQYF.

V gene TRBV20-1 combines with J gene TRBJ2-3; D possibly matches TRBD1 or TRBD2 (5 bases each). This CDR3 has 13 amino acids. Trimming pared 0 bases from V and 2 bases from J, leaving 6 bases between. CDR1 is DFQATT, CDR2 SNEGSKA, per germline (reference sequence). CDR3 loop: CSAREGVTDTQYF. The CDR3 DNA follows: TGCAGTGCTAGAGAGGGGGTCACAGATACGCAGTATTTT.

The chain recombines TRBV3-1 with TRBJ2-1; D is perhaps TRBD1 (6 bases). Germline CDR1 is LGHDT and CDR2 is YNNKEL (reference sequence). V dropped 4 bases and J dropped 7 bases, with 11 bases sitting between them. This CDR3 is built from 13 residues. The CDR3 sequence: CASSLGTLNEQFF. The CDR3 DNA follows: TGTGCCAGCAGCCTGGGGACATTGAATGAGCAGTTCTTC.

The V and J genes are TRBV6-5 and TRBJ1-2; TRBD1 matches 9 bases. V shed 6 bases, J shed 6 bases, and the junction held 5 bases outside the gene matches. Germline loops: CDR1 MNHEY, CDR2 SVGAGI. The CDR3 consists of 13 residues. CDR3 protein: CASRPNRGHGYTF. In DNA, the CDR3 is TGTGCCAGCAGGCCGAACAGGGGGCATGGCTACACCTTC.

In its sample, this clonotype was seen a few times. V gene TRBV19 combines with J gene TRBJ2-3, with D perhaps TRBD1 (6 bases). This CDR3 spans 14 amino acids. CDR1 is LNHDA, CDR2 SQIVND, per germline (reference sequence). V lost 5 bases, J lost 1 base, and 10 bases lay in between. The CDR3 loop reads CASSPRTGTDTQYF. CDR3 sequence (DNA): TGTGCCAGTAGTCCAAGGACAGGCACAGATACGCAGTATTTT.

This sequence joins TRBV7-3 and TRBJ2-3; TRBD2 matches at 9 bases. V dropped 5 bases and J dropped 6; count of bases not matched to a gene: 9. Germline V lookup: CDR1 SGHTA, CDR2 FQGTGA. CDR3 size: 15 residues. CDR3 bases: TGTGCCAGCAGCATCTTAGCGGGGGTGGCTGATACGCAGTATTTT. Its translation is CASSILAGVADTQYF.

In its sample, this clonotype was seen many times. The J gene is TRBJ2-2, the V gene TRBV6-5; perhaps D is TRBD1 or TRBD2 (5 bases each). The V end was cut by 6 bases, the J end by 7 bases, with 15 bases between. This CDR3 is 14 amino acids long. Germline loops: CDR1 MNHEY, CDR2 SVGAGI. CDR3: CASSSGARFGELFF. As DNA, the CDR3 is TGTGCCAGCAGCTCCGGGGCTAGATTCGGGGAGCTGTTTTTT.

A few counts support this clonotype. The V gene is TRBV20-1, the J gene TRBJ1-3; tentatively, D is TRBD1 (5 bases). CDR1 and CDR2 from the germline V gene are DFQATT and SNEGSKA (reference sequence). Trimming took off 4 bases at V and 2 bases at J, with 12 bases between the two ends. The CDR3 sequence is 14 residues long. CDR3 protein: CSATGQGTGNTIYF. CDR3 bases: TGCAGTGCTACCGGCCAGGGAACTGGAAACACCATATATTTT.

The rearrangement uses TRBV5-3 and TRBJ1-2, with 9 positions matching TRBD1. TRBV5-3 belongs to the ORF category, with a function that is uncertain. This CDR3 is 14 amino acids long. Germline trimming cut 0 bases from V and 5 bases from J; bases unmatched to any gene: 2. The CDR3 sequence is CARSLAGTGYGYTF. The CDR3 DNA follows: TGTGCCAGAAGCTTGGCCGGGACAGGGTATGGCTACACCTTC.

The chain links TRBV6-5 to TRBJ2-7; D ambiguous. V was cut by 6 bases and J by 0 bases, with 12 bases left in between. Looked up from germline, CDR1 is MNHEY and CDR2 is SVGAGI. This CDR3 has 14 amino acids. The chain's CDR3 is CASRKQPASYEQYF. CDR3 DNA: TGTGCCAGCAGGAAACAGCCAGCCTCCTACGAGCAGTACTTC.

This clonotype was detected a few times. The chain is built from TRBV20-1 and TRBJ2-3, with TRBD2 identical over 12 bases. This CDR3 has 16 amino acids. Trimming took 3 bases from V and 2 from J; bases not matched to a gene: 6. Germline CDR1 reads DFQATT; CDR2 reads SNEGSKA (reference sequence). The DNA of the CDR3 is TGCAGTGCTAGGGCTAGCGGGAGGGCCCTCACAGATACGCAGTATTTT. It translates to CSARASGRALTDTQYF.

This clonotype has just a few counts. This chain joins TRBV24-1 and TRBJ1-2; 8 nucleotides align to TRBD1. V was pared by 4 bases and J by 8 bases, with 11 bases of the junction left unmatched. The germline V gene has CDR1 KGHDR and CDR2 SFDVKD. The length of the CDR3 is 15 residues. DNA for the CDR3: TGTGCCACCAGTGACCCCGGGACAGGACAAGGCGGCTACACCTTC. It translates to CATSDPGTGQGGYTF.

The chain has TRBV7-2 and TRBJ2-1; D possibly corresponds to TRBD2 (5 bases). The ends were cut back, 4 bases at V and 2 bases at J, with 24 bases in the middle. This CDR3 spans 19 amino acids. From germline, CDR1 is SGHTA and CDR2 FQGNSA. This chain's CDR3 is CASSSKHTPLAYTYNEQFF. The CDR3 DNA reads TGTGCCAGCAGCTCCAAACACACGCCGTTAGCGTACACCTACAATGAGCAGTTCTTC. Filled out from reference TRBV7-2 and TRBJ2-1, the complete variable domain reads GAGVSQSPSNKVTEKGKDVELRCDPISGHTALYWYRQSLGQGLEFLIYFQGNSAPDKSGLPSDRFSAERTGGSVSTLTIQRTQQEDSAVYLCASSSKHTPLAYTYNEQFFGPGTRLTVL.